This TCR beta chain was sequenced in a study of CD8+ T cells in alopecia areata. Across the whole study: Scalp area affected, as a percentage, set the severity score of treated patients. Study observations and caveats: Scalp clonality decreased significantly with tofacitinib, and so did expanded CD8+ clones among the top 100.

The sample's treatment: oral pan-JAK inhibitor, 5-10 mg twice daily. Germline V gene lookup returns CDR1 MNHNS and CDR2 SASEGT. The CDR3 is 15 amino acids. Unmatched junction bases numbered 3, after V lost 3 bases and J lost 0 bases. For this clone: The antigen is undetermined.

Sequencing relied on a cDNA template that was reverse transcribed from extracted RNA. Clones were read by immunoSEQ multiplex PCR, and TCRdb kept only the in-frame ones, dropping some. The sample yields 200,000 to 250,000 clones, around 43% seen once. This specimen consisted of CD4+ T cells sorted from blood, obtained between weeks 36 and 40, from a patient treated with tofacitinib. The chain joins TRBV6-1 to TRBJ2-7; 9 nucleotides match TRBD1. The sequence was collected from a human donor with alopecia areata. The CDR3 coding sequence is TGTGCCAGCAGTGACCGGGACAGGGTCTCCTACGAGCAGTACTTC. Its protein is CASSDRDRVSYEQYF.